What follows are 3 T cell receptor beta chains derived from one specimen sequenced in a study of patients and donors after allogeneic stem cell transplantation (dated by TCRdb to about 2020). Preparation of the library involved RT-PCR. Instrument on record: NextSeq 550. The public reads were reprocessed in TCRdb via fastp at Q25 and MiXCR, keeping in-frame beta chains. Every CDR3 protein is listed once, alongside the most common genes and DNA of its rows. The sample table contains over 200,000 distinct CDR3 sequences; only one count was recorded for around two fifths of them. Around a tenth of the sample comes from the top ten. Sequences were obtained from blood, either unsorted or a sorted T cell fraction (not recorded which). The receptors shown here come from a human donor who was either an allogeneic HSCT recipient or a stem cell or donor lymphocyte infusion donor (not recorded which). It is not recorded whose cells these are; they may come from a transplant donor.

This clonotype has more than one count but fewer than ten. J is TRBJ1-3 and V is TRBV12-3 or TRBV12-4, with D unclear. Trimming cost V 3 bases and J 0 bases, with 12 bases left between them. The CDR3 is 16 residues long. CDR3 protein: CASSFLEGFSGNTIYF. Written as DNA, the CDR3 is TGTGCCAGCAGTTTTTTGGAAGGGTTCTCTGGAAACACCATATATTTT.

CDR3 nucleotide sequence: TGTGCCAGCTCACGCTCCCTTGAAGACAGAAATGGCTACACCTTC. It is translated as CASSRSLEDRNGYTF. V is TRBV18 and J is TRBJ1-2, with D possibly matching TRBD1 (5 bases). V was shortened by 4 bases and J by 6 bases, with 18 bases between the two germline ends. Germline assignment: CDR1 KGHSH and CDR2 LQKENI. The CDR3 consists of 15 residues.

V is TRBV12-3 or TRBV12-4 and J is TRBJ1-2, with D uncertain. Trimming took off 2 bases at V and 6 bases at J, with 13 bases between the two ends. The CDR3 is 14 residues long. This CDR3 reads CASSLNLFMDGYTF. CDR3 coding DNA: TGTGCCAGCAGTTTAAATCTGTTTATGGATGGCTACACCTTC.